This note documents a single TCR beta chain sequence. Its antigen is unidentified. Preparation of the TCRbeta library was carried out with unique molecular identifiers. TCRdb reprocessed the PCR reads with MiXCR, giving one entry per CDR3 protein. The table records approximately 300,000 distinct CDR3 sequences, nearly 8% of them present only once. The sample originates from a study of T-cell reconstitution after alpha-beta-depleted transplantation in children. General study results and limits: T cells produced anew were the main source of T-cell counts and diversity one year after transplant. Expanded graft clones numbering several hundred reportedly gave rise to alpha-beta T cells about two months after transplant.

Per the germline V gene, CDR1 is SNHLY and CDR2 is FYNNEI. The CDR3 length is 15 residues. Trimming took off 4 bases at V and 7 bases at J, with 17 bases between the two ends. This specimen consisted of peripheral blood, obtained 360 days after TCRalphabeta/CD19-depleted stem cell transplant. This clonotype originated in a female patient aged 2 to 10 who had a stem cell transplant for Fanconi anemia, so the T cells may come from the graft donor. This chain uses TRBV2 with TRBJ2-4; a possible D gene is TRBD1 (6 bases). The CDR3, as DNA: TGTGCCAGCAGTGCACAGGGTCCCTCCTCTAACATTCAGTACTTC. This sequence encodes CASSAQGPSSNIQYF.